The entry below describes one TCR beta chain. What it recognizes is unknown. This specimen belongs to a study of monozygotic twins with inflammatory bowel disease. Study conclusions and caveats: It was in IBD patients that TCRbeta diversity (inverse Simpson) was lower than in healthy co-twins.

Reanalyzing the 5' RACE reads, TCRdb keeps one entry per CDR3 protein, without DNA. This table lists around 99,000 distinct CDR3 sequences. CDR3 length: 16 residues. Germline V gene sequence: CDR1 SNHLY, CDR2 FYNNEI. The rearrangement links TRBV2 to TRBJ2-5; as DNA is missing, the TRBD2 call by TCRdb cannot be tested. The receptor's source is a human donor with ulcerative colitis or Crohn's disease, or a healthy co-twin of an affected twin (not recorded which). Sequenced material: blood. The CDR3 protein is CASTASGGEYQKTQYF.